This passage covers 25 T cell receptor beta chains from one sample sequenced in a study of shared clonotypes between healthy human individuals (dated by TCRdb to the early 2020s). The receptor library was made with the immunoSEQ multiplex PCR assay. TCRdb re-hosts the immuneACCESS table, in-frame sequences only. Its copies lack some clones; in the studies checked, an unresolved V gene accounts for under half of them, and the cause for the rest is not known. This sample is represented by fewer than 500,000 clones; 75% to 80% of them were singletons. The biggest ten clones account for about an eighth of the sample. Sequenced sample: PBMCs. These TCRs come from a woman aged 40 to 50 in good health. Some clones in this sample may be carry-over from other donors' samples.

This clone was counted a single time. V gene TRBV7-2 combines with J gene TRBJ2-1; 8 nucleotides align to TRBD2. This CDR3 contains 15 residues. Germline-derived CDR1 and CDR2 are SGHTA and FQGNSA. The ends lost 2 bases at V and 2 bases at J; junction bases unmatched: 2. CDR3 loop: CASSLQAGAYNEQFF. Written as DNA, the CDR3 is TGTGCCAGCAGCTTACAAGCGGGAGCCTACAATGAGCAGTTCTTC.

The rearrangement joins TRBV19 to TRBJ2-5; unclear D gene. The V gene lost 5 bases and the J gene lost 2 bases, with 9 bases spanning the gap. The CDR3 contains 13 residues. The V gene's germline CDR1 is LNHDA and CDR2 SQIVND (reference sequence). The CDR3 sequence is CASSLGWQETQYF. The CDR3 DNA reads TGTGCCAGTAGTCTTGGCTGGCAAGAGACCCAGTACTTC.

With regard to this clone: The same CDR3 also results from other DNA sequences found in this sample. The chain combines TRBV28 with TRBJ2-5; no definite D call. Germline CDR1 MDHEN, CDR2 SYDVKM. The V and J ends lost 4 bases and 5 bases respectively, with 8 bases between them. This CDR3 is 12 amino acids long. CDR3 residues: CASSSPRETQYF. The DNA for the CDR3 is TGTGCCAGCAGTTCTCCTCGGGAGACCCAGTACTTC.

This clone was found a few times. This chain connects TRBV2 to TRBJ1-4; tentative D call: TRBD1 (5 bases). The CDR3 length is 14 residues. The V end lost 7 bases, the J end lost 7 bases, and 16 bases lay between the germline ends. The germline V gene has CDR1 SNHLY and CDR2 FYNNEI. CDR3 sequence reads: CASNGDLKGEKLFF. The DNA for the CDR3 is TGTGCCAGCAATGGGGACTTGAAGGGTGAAAAACTGTTTTTT.

The table lists this clone with a few counts. The rearrangement joins TRBV6-1 to TRBJ1-5; no clear D. CDR3 length: 14 amino acids. Germline assignment: CDR1 MNHNS and CDR2 SASEGT. Trimming cost V 4 bases and J 7 bases, with 14 bases left between them. CDR3 sequence: CASSVVGPGQPQHF. CDR3 bases: TGTGCCAGCAGTGTTGTCGGACCCGGCCAGCCCCAGCATTTT.

J is TRBJ2-5 and V is TRBV5-6; no clear D gene. This CDR3 has 15 residues. CDR1 and CDR2 (germline): SGHDT, YYEEEE. Trimming shortened V by 0 bases and J by 4 bases, and 13 bases separated the two germline ends. Here the CDR3 reads CASSLVPSTGETQYF. DNA for the CDR3: TGTGCCAGCAGCTTGGTCCCCTCGACGGGAGAGACCCAGTACTTC.

A few counts support this clone. The rearrangement joins TRBV30 to TRBJ1-1, with D maybe TRBD1 (6 bases). Germline V CDR1 and CDR2: GTSNPN, SVGIG (reference sequence). Trimming pared 0 bases from V and 0 bases from J, leaving 11 bases between. The CDR3 extends over 15 amino acids. The CDR3 region has the DNA TGTGCCTGGAGTGTACCAGGGGCGATGAACACTGAAGCTTTCTTT. Translating it yields CAWSVPGAMNTEAFF.

This chain connects TRBV11-2 to TRBJ2-1; D remains unclear. The V end lost 3 bases, the J end lost 7 bases, and 19 bases lay between the germline ends. The CDR3 has 16 residues. Per germline, CDR1 SGHAT and CDR2 FQNNGV. CDR3 in DNA: TGTGCCAGCAGCTTTTTAAGCAGCGCTGGGTGGAATGAGCAGTTCTTC. This translates into CASSFLSSAGWNEQFF.

The V gene is TRBV10-2, the J gene TRBJ1-2; D is ambiguous. Trimming removed 1 base from V and 1 base from J, with 4 bases in between. This CDR3 spans 13 amino acids. Germline V lookup: CDR1 WSHSY, CDR2 SAAADI. The CDR3 spells CASSEWRNYGYTF. CDR3 in DNA: TGCGCCAGCAGTGAGTGGCGTAACTATGGCTACACCTTC.

The chain joins TRBV28 to TRBJ2-3; D perhaps matches TRBD1 (5 bases). The V and J ends lost 5 bases and 1 base respectively, with 13 bases between them. Germline-derived CDR1 and CDR2 are MDHEN and SYDVKM. The CDR3 sequence is 15 residues long. The CDR3, as DNA: TGTGCCAGCAGTGAGATCAGGGTGGGCACAGATACGCAGTATTTT. The encoded protein is CASSEIRVGTDTQYF. Together with reference TRBV28 and TRBJ2-3, the CDR3 gives the full variable domain: DVKVTQSSRYLVKRTGEKVFLECVQDMDHENMFWYRQDPGLGLRLIYFSYDVKMKEKGDIPEGYSVSREKKERFSLILESASTNQTSMYLCASSEIRVGTDTQYFGPGTRLTVL.

The V and J genes are TRBV19 and TRBJ1-5, with 7 bases fitting TRBD1. The germline V gene has CDR1 LNHDA and CDR2 SQIVND (reference sequence). CDR3 length equals 15 residues. The V and J ends lost 7 bases and 6 bases, in that order; junction bases with no gene match: 12. DNA for the CDR3: TGTGCCAGTACCCCCAGGGGGGGGGCGGTTCAGCCCCAGCATTTT. It is translated as CASTPRGGAVQPQHF.

The chain recombines TRBV4-1 with TRBJ2-3; D is unclear. The CDR3 loop spans 14 amino acids. Trimming pared 4 bases from V and 0 bases from J, leaving 8 bases between. Germline CDR1 MGHRA, CDR2 YSYEKL. CDR3 DNA sequence: TGCGCCAGCAGCCGGACGGCTAGCACAGATACGCAGTATTTT. Translating it yields CASSRTASTDTQYF.

The CDR3 DNA follows: TGTGCCAGCATCCCGGGACAGCATTCCTACGAGCAGTACTTC. Amino acid sequence: CASIPGQHSYEQYF. The rearrangement uses TRBV21-1 and TRBJ2-7; the DNA was not used to check the table's D call, TRBD1. TRBV21-1 is assigned pseudogene status. This CDR3 region has 14 residues.

Only one count was recorded for this clone. The chain employs TRBV27 and TRBJ1-1, with 7 bases aligning to TRBD1. V shed 2 bases and J 1 base; nucleotides not matched to a gene: 4. Germline lookup yields CDR1 MNHEY and CDR2 SMNVEV (reference sequence). The CDR3 consists of 15 residues. CDR3 protein: CASSLRGQTNTEAFF. The CDR3 region has the DNA TGTGCCAGCAGTTTAAGGGGACAGACGAACACTGAAGCTTTCTTT.

Concerning this clone itself: A far larger clone is a single base away, which makes a read error likely. The chain is built from TRBV27 and TRBJ2-2, with TRBD1 identical over 10 bases. The junction had 10 bases not matched to a gene; V was cut back by 8 bases and J by 4 bases. CDR1 is MNHEY and CDR2 is SMNVEV in the germline V gene (reference sequence). CDR3 length: 16 amino acids. The CDR3 region is CASSGTGVGPTGELFF. CDR3 in DNA: TGTGCCAGCTCCGGGACAGGGGTCGGTCCCACCGGGGAGCTGTTTTTT.

Here the CDR3 reads CASSLGREYTEAFF. The CDR3 nucleotides read TGTGCCAGCAGCTTAGGGAGGGAGTACACTGAAGCTTTCTTT. This rearrangement joins TRBV7-8 to TRBJ1-1; D is unclear. Germline loops: CDR1 SGHVS, CDR2 FQNEAQ. The CDR3 runs 14 residues. The germline V and J ends were trimmed by 1 base and 3 bases, with 9 bases remaining between them.

The V and J genes are TRBV6-5 and TRBJ1-2; D might be TRBD1 (5 bases). There are 13 residues in the CDR3. The germline V and J ends were trimmed by 3 bases and 7 bases, with 12 bases remaining between them. Germline V gene lookup returns CDR1 MNHEY and CDR2 SVGAGI. The CDR3 nucleotides read TGTGCCAGCAGTTATCTGACGGGGGTTGGCTACACCTTC. This encodes CASSYLTGVGYTF.

The chain couples TRBV5-1 to TRBJ1-3; possibly TRBD1 for D (6 bases). There are 15 residues in the CDR3. V dropped 2 bases and J dropped 3 bases, with 12 bases sitting between them. The germline gives CDR1 SGHRS, CDR2 YFSETQ. CDR3 DNA sequence: TGCGCCAGCAGCTTCGGGGGGGCAAGTGGAAACACCATATATTTT. Residues: CASSFGGASGNTIYF.

This rearrangement joins TRBV28 to TRBJ2-1; D is tentatively TRBD1 or TRBD2 (5 bases each). V was cut by 5 bases and J by 6 bases, with 14 bases left in between. Germline assignment: CDR1 MDHEN and CDR2 SYDVKM. The CDR3 totals 14 residues. In DNA form, the CDR3 reads TGTGCCAGCAGTACCGTCGGGACCATCAATGAGCAGTTCTTC. It yields the protein CASSTVGTINEQFF.

The chain links TRBV28 to TRBJ2-3; 9 bases map to TRBD2. From germline, CDR1 is MDHEN and CDR2 SYDVKM. The CDR3 loop spans 14 amino acids. The V segment lost 0 bases and the J segment 9 bases; nucleotides outside the gene matches: 4. The CDR3 reads CASSLWREGRTQYF. In nucleotides, the CDR3 is TGTGCCAGCAGTTTATGGCGGGAGGGGAGAACGCAGTATTTT.

The chain is built from TRBV4-2 and TRBJ2-7; 8 bases fit TRBD1. This CDR3 spans 15 amino acids. CDR1 is LGHNA and CDR2 is YNFKEQ in the germline V gene. The V gene end was trimmed by 0 bases and the J gene end by 0 bases; junction bases not matched to a gene: 1. As DNA, the CDR3 is TGTGCCAGCAGCCAAGAGGGGACAGGCTCCTACGAGCAGTACTTC. This sequence encodes CASSQEGTGSYEQYF.

This sequence joins TRBV5-1 and TRBJ1-1; D remains unclear. Per the germline V gene, CDR1 is SGHRS and CDR2 is YFSETQ. Trimming left V 2 bases short and J 2 bases short, with 10 bases between. CDR3 size: 14 residues. CDR3 coding DNA: TGCGCCAGCAGCTTCTCTTCAGGAAACACTGAAGCTTTCTTT. This codes for CASSFSSGNTEAFF.

The chain carries TRBV2 and TRBJ2-1; weak D call: TRBD2 (6 bases). V shed 8 bases and J shed 0 bases, with 8 bases lying between them. The germline V gene has CDR1 SNHLY and CDR2 FYNNEI. The CDR3 is 13 residues long. CDR3 in amino acids: CASGGGSYNEQFF. The DNA of the CDR3 is TGTGCCAGCGGGGGAGGCTCCTACAATGAGCAGTTCTTC.

A single count supports this clone. The chain recombines TRBV7-2 with TRBJ2-7; D might be TRBD1 (5 bases). The V end was cut by 4 bases, the J end by 6 bases, with 16 bases between. CDR1 and CDR2 from the germline V gene are SGHTA and FQGNSA. This CDR3 region has 14 residues. The CDR3 loop is CASSSRETYSEQYF. Here the CDR3 DNA reads TGTGCCAGCAGCTCCAGGGAAACGTACTCCGAGCAGTACTTC.

The rearrangement joins TRBV5-1 to TRBJ1-1, with D possibly TRBD1 on 6 matching bases. The CDR3 contains 12 residues. The germline gives CDR1 SGHRS, CDR2 YFSETQ. The ends were cut back, 4 bases at V and 8 bases at J, with 12 bases in the middle. The CDR3 DNA reads as TGCGCCAGCAGCCCAGGACAGTTGGAAGCTTTCTTT. This codes for CASSPGQLEAFF.